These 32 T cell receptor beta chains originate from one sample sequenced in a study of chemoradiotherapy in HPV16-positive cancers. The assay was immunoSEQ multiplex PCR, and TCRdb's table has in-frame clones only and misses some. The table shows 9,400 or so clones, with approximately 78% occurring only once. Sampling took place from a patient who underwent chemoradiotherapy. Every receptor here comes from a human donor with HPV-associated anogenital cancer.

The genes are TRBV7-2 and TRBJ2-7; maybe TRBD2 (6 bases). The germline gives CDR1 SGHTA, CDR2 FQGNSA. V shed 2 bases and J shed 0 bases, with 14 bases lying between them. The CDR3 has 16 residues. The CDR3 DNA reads TGTGCCAGCAGCTTACTGGGGGGTTTCGGCTCCTACGAGCAGTACTTC. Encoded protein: CASSLLGGFGSYEQYF.

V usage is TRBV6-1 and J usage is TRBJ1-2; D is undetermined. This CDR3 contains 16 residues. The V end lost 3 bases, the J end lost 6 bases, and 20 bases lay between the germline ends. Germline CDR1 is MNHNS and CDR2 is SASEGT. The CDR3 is CASSDLFIRGEDGYTF. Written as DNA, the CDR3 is TGTGCCAGCAGTGATCTTTTTATACGGGGAGAAGATGGCTACACCTTC.

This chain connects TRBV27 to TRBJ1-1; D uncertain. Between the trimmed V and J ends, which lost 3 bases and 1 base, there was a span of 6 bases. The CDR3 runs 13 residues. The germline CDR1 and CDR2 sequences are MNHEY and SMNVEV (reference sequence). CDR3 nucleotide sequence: TGTGCCAGCAGTTTCCACGGGAACACTGAAGCTTTCTTT. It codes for CASSFHGNTEAFF.

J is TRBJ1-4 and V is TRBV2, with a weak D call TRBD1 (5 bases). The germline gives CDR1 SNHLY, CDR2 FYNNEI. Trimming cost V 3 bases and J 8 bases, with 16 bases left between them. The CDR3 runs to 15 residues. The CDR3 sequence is CASSELAGSDEKLFF. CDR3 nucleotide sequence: TGTGCCAGCAGTGAGTTGGCAGGGTCAGACGAAAAACTGTTTTTT.

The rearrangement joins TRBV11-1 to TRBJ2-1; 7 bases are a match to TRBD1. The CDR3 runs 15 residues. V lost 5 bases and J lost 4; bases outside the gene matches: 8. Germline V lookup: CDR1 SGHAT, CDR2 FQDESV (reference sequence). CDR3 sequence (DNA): TGTGCCAGCAGCCTAGGCACGACAGGGTACAATGAGCAGTTCTTC. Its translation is CASSLGTTGYNEQFF. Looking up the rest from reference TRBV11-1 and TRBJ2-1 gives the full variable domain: EAEVAQSPRYKITEKSQAVAFWCDPISGHATLYWYRQILGQGPELLVQFQDESVVDDSQLPKDRFSAERLKGVDSTLKIQPAELGDSAMYLCASSLGTTGYNEQFFGPGTRLTVL.

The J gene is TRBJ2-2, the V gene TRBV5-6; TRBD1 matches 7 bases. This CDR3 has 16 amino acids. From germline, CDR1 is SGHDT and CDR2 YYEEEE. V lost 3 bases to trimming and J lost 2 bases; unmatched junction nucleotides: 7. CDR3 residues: CASSSPGTANTGELFF. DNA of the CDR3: TGTGCCAGCAGCTCCCCGGGGACAGCTAACACCGGGGAGCTGTTTTTT.

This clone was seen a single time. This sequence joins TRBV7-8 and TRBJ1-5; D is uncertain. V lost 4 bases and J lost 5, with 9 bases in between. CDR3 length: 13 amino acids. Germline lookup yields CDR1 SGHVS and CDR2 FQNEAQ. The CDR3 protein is CASSSGGYQPQHF. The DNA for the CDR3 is TGTGCCAGCAGCTCGGGAGGGTATCAGCCCCAGCATTTT. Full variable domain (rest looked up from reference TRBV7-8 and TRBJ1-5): GAGVSQSPRYKVAKRGQDVALRCDPISGHVSLFWYQQALGQGPEFLTYFQNEAQLDKSGLPSDRFFAERPEGSVSTLKIQRTQQEDSAVYLCASSSGGYQPQHFGDGTRLSIL.

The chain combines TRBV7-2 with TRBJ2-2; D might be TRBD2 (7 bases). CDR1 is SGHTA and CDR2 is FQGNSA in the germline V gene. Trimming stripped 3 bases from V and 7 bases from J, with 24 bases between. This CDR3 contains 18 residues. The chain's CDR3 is CASSFDPAGAVIFGELFF. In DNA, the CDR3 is TGTGCCAGCAGCTTCGACCCGGCGGGGGCTGTCATATTCGGGGAGCTGTTTTTT.

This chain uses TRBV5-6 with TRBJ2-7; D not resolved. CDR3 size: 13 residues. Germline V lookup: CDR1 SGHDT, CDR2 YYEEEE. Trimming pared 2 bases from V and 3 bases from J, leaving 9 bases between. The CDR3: CASSFGERYEQYF. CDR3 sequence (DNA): TGTGCCAGCAGCTTCGGCGAGCGCTACGAGCAGTACTTC. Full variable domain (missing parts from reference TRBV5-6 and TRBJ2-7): DAGVTQSPTHLIKTRGQQVTLRCSPKSGHDTVSWYQQALGQGPQFIFQYYEEEERQRGNFPDRFSGHQFPNYSSELNVNALLLGDSALYLCASSFGERYEQYFGPGTRLTVT.

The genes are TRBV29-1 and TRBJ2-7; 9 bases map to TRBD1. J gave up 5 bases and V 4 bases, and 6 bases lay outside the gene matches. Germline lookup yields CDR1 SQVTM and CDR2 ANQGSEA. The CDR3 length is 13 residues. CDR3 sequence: CSVVGGQGNEQYF. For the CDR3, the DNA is TGCAGCGTTGTTGGGGGACAGGGAAACGAGCAGTACTTC.

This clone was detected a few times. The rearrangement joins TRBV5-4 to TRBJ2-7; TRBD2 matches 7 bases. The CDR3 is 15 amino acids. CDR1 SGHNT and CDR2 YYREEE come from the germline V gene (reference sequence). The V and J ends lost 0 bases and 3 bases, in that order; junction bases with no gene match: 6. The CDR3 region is CASSLEPAGDYEQYF. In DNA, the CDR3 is TGTGCCAGCAGCTTGGAGCCCGCGGGGGACTACGAGCAGTACTTC.

CDR3 protein: CASRTGPNEKLFF. As DNA, the CDR3 is TGCGCCAGCCGAACAGGGCCTAATGAAAAACTGTTTTTT. The chain has TRBV5-1 and TRBJ1-4, with a weak D call TRBD1 (6 bases). V lost 7 bases, J lost 3 bases, and 10 bases lay in between. Per germline, CDR1 SGHRS and CDR2 YFSETQ. The CDR3 is made up of 13 amino acids.

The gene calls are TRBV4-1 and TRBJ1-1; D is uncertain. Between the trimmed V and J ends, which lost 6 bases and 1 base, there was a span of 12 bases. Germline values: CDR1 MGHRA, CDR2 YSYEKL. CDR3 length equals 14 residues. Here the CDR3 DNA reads TGCGCCAGCAGGTCGAATGGATGGAACACTGAAGCTTTCTTT. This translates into CASRSNGWNTEAFF.

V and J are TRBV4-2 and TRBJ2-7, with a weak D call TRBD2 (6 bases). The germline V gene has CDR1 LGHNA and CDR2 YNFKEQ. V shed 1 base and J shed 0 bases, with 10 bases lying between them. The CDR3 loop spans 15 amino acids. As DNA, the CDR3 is TGTGCCAGCAGCCAAGGGGACGGGAGCTCCTACGAGCAGTACTTC. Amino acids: CASSQGDGSSYEQYF.

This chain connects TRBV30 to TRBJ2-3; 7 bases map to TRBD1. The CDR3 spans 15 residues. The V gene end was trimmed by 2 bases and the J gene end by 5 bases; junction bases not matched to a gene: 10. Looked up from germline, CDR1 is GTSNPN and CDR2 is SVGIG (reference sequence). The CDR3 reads CAWSLTGASGDTQYF. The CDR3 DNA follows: TGTGCCTGGAGTTTAACAGGGGCCTCTGGAGATACGCAGTATTTT. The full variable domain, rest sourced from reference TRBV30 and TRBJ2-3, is SQTIHQWPATLVQPVGSPLSLECTVEGTSNPNLYWYRQAAGRGLQLLFYSVGIGQISSEVPQNLSASRPQDRQFILSSKKLLLSDSGFYLCAWSLTGASGDTQYFGPGTRLTVL.

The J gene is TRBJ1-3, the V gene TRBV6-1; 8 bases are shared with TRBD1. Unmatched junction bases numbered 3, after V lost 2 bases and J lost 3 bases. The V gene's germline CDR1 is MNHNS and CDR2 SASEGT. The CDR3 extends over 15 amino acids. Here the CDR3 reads CASSEQGQVGNTIYF. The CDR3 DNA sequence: TGTGCCAGCAGTGAACAGGGACAGGTTGGAAACACCATATATTTT.

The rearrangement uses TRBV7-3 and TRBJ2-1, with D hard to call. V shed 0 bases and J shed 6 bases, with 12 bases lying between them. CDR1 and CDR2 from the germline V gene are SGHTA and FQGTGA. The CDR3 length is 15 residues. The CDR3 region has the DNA TGTGCCAGCAGCTTAACTGGGTCCTCCCTCAATGAGCAGTTCTTC. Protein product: CASSLTGSSLNEQFF.

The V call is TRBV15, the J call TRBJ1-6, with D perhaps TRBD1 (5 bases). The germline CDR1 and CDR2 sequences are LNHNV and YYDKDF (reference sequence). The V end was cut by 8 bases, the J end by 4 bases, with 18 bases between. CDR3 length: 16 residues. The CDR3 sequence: CATEVETAFYNSPLHF. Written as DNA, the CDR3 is TGTGCCACCGAGGTGGAGACAGCCTTTTATAATTCACCCCTCCACTTT.

CDR3: CASSLVERATEAFF. CDR3 in DNA: TGTGCCAGCAGCCTGGTTGAGCGCGCGACTGAAGCTTTCTTT. This chain uses TRBV5-5 with TRBJ1-1, with D unresolved. Trimming pared 4 bases from V and 5 bases from J, leaving 15 bases between. CDR1 SGHKS and CDR2 YYEKEE come from the germline V gene (reference sequence). The CDR3 has 14 residues.

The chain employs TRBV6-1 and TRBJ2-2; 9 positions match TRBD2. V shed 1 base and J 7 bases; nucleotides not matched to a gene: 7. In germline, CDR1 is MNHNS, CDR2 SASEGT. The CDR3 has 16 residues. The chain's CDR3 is CASSEVAGGSNGELFF. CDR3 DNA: TGTGCCAGCAGTGAAGTGGCGGGGGGGTCGAACGGGGAGCTGTTTTTT.

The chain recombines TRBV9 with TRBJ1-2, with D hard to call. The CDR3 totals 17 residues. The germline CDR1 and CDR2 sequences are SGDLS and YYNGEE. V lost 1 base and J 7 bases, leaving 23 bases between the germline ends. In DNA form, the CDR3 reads TGTGCCAGCAGCGTATCCCAGTCGCGGGCACTCGAGGGTGGCTACACCTTC. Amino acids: CASSVSQSRALEGGYTF.

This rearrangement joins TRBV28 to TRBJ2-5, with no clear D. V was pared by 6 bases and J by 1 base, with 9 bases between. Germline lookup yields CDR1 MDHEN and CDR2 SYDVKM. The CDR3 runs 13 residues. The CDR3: CASRKSTQETQYF. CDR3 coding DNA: TGTGCCAGCAGGAAGTCTACCCAAGAGACCCAGTACTTC.

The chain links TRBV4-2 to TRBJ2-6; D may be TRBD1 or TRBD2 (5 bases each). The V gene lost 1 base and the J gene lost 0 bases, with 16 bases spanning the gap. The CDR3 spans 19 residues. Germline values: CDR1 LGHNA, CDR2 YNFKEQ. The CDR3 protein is CASSQATGTRRSGANVLTF. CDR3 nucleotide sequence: TGTGCCAGCAGCCAAGCTACCGGGACGCGACGCTCTGGGGCCAACGTCCTGACTTTC.

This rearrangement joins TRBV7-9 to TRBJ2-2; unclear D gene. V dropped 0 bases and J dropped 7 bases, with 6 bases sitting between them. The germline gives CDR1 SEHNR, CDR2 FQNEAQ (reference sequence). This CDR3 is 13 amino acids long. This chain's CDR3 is CASSLAAFGELFF. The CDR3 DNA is TGTGCCAGCAGCTTAGCAGCTTTCGGGGAGCTGTTTTTT.

The CDR3 DNA sequence: TGTGCCAGCAGCCCTCGGGGTTTAGGTGAGCAGTTCTTC. Encoded protein: CASSPRGLGEQFF. The V gene is TRBV27, the J gene TRBJ2-1, with TRBD2 as a possible D gene (5 bases). There are 13 residues in the CDR3. The V end lost 6 bases, the J end lost 9 bases, and 15 bases lay between the germline ends. Per the germline V gene, CDR1 is MNHEY and CDR2 is SMNVEV (reference sequence).

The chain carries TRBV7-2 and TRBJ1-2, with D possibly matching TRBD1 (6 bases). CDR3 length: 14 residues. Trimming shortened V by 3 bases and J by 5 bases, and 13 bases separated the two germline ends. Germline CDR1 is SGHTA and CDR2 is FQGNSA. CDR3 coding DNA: TGTGCCAGCAGCTTCGGGGACACAACTTATGGCTACACCTTC. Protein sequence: CASSFGDTTYGYTF.

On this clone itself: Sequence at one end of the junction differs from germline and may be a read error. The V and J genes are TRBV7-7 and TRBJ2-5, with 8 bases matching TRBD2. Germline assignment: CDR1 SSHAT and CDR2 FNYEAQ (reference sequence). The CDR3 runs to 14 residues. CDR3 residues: CASSLAGQKETQYF. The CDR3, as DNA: TGTGCTAGCAGCTTAGCGGGGCAGAAAGAGACCCAGTACTTC.

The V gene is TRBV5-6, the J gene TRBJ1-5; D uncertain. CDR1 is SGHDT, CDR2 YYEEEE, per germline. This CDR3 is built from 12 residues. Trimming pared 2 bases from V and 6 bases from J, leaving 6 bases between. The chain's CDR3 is CASSFAAQPQHF. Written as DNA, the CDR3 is TGTGCCAGCAGCTTTGCCGCTCAGCCCCAGCATTTT.

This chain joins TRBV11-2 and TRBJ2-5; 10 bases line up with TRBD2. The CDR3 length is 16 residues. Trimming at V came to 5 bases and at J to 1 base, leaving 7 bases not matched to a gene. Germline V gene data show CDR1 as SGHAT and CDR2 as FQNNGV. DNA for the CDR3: TGTGCCAGCAGCCCCCGAGCTAGCGGGGGCCAAGAGACCCAGTACTTC. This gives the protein CASSPRASGGQETQYF. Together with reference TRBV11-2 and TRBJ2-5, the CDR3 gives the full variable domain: EAGVAQSPRYKIIEKRQSVAFWCNPISGHATLYWYQQILGQGPKLLIQFQNNGVVDDSQLPKDRFSAERLKGVDSTLKIQPAKLEDSAVYLCASSPRASGGQETQYFGPGTRLLVL.

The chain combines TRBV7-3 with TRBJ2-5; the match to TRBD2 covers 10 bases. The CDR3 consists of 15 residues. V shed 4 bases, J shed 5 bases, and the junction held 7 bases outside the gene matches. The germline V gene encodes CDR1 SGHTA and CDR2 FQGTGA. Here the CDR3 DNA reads TGTGCCAGCAGCTCAGCGGGGGGGCGACCGGAGACCCAGTACTTC. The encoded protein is CASSSAGGRPETQYF. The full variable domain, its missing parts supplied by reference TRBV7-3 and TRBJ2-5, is GAGVSQTPSNKVTEKGKYVELRCDPISGHTALYWYRQSLGQGPEFLIYFQGTGAADDSGLPNDRFFAVRPEGSVSTLKIQRTERGDSAVYLCASSSAGGRPETQYFGPGTRLLVL.

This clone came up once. The CDR3 DNA follows: TGTGCCAGTAGTATCGACAGGGACGGTGGCTACACCTTC. This gives the protein CASSIDRDGGYTF. The V and J genes are TRBV19 and TRBJ1-2; 7 positions agree with TRBD1. From germline, CDR1 is LNHDA and CDR2 SQIVND (reference sequence). The CDR3 has 13 amino acids. Losses at the gene ends were 3 bases for V and 7 bases for J; bases not matched to a gene: 5.

CDR3: CASSLALAGLAGGADTQYF. DNA of the CDR3: TGCGCCAGCAGCTTGGCCCTTGCGGGACTAGCGGGGGGGGCGGATACGCAGTATTTT. This chain joins TRBV5-1 and TRBJ2-3, with TRBD2 matching 16 bases. The length of the CDR3 is 19 residues. J was trimmed by 6 bases and V by 0 bases; bases with no gene match: 10. Germline V gives CDR1 SGHRS, CDR2 YFSETQ.